The 2 T cell receptor beta chains below all came from one sample that was sequenced in a study of read filtering for tumor transcriptome and immune sequencing. From around 0.4 ug of RNA, a library with molecular barcoded alpha/delta and beta/gamma adaptors was made. TCRdb reanalysed the reads using MiXCR and keeps one entry per CDR3 protein. This repertoire shows tens of thousands of distinct CDR3 sequences, approximately 15% found once; its top ten account for just under 45%. The sample comprised a population of CD138-negative cells sorted from bone marrow. All receptors derive from a donor at least 40 years old with multiple myeloma.

This clonotype was detected ten times or more. V gene TRBV10-3 combines with J gene TRBJ2-7, with 7 bases fitting TRBD1. Germline assignment: CDR1 ENHRY and CDR2 SYGVKD. V lost 2 bases and J lost 6; bases outside the gene matches: 4. This CDR3 is built from 13 residues. The CDR3 spells CAISETGVREQYF. CDR3 in DNA: TGTGCCATCAGTGAGACAGGGGTTCGCGAGCAGTACTTC.

The table lists this clonotype with many counts. This rearrangement joins TRBV5-1 to TRBJ2-5, with 11 bases lining up with TRBD2. The ends lost 4 bases at V and 3 bases at J; junction bases unmatched: 2. The V gene's germline CDR1 is SGHRS and CDR2 YFSETQ. This CDR3 is built from 14 residues. The CDR3 region is CASSPGLAEETQYF. In DNA, the CDR3 is TGCGCCAGCAGCCCGGGACTAGCGGAAGAGACCCAGTACTTC.